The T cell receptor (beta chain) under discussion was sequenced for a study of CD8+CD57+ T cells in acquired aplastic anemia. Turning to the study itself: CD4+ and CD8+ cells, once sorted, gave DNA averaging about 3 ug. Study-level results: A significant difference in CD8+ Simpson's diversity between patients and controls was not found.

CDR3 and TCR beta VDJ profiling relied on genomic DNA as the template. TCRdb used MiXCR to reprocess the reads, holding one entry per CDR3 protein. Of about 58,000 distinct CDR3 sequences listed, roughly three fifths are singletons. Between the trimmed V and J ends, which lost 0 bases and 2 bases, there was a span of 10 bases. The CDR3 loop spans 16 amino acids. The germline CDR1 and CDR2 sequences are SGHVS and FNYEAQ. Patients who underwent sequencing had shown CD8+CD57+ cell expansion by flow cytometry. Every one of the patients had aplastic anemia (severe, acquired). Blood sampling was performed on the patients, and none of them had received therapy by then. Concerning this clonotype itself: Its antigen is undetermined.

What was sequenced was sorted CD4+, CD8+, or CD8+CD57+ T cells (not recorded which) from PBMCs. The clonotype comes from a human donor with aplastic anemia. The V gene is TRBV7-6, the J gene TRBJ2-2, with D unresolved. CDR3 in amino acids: CASSLAPSLNTGELFF. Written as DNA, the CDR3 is TGTGCCAGCAGCTTAGCCCCGAGTCTAAACACCGGGGAGCTGTTTTTT.